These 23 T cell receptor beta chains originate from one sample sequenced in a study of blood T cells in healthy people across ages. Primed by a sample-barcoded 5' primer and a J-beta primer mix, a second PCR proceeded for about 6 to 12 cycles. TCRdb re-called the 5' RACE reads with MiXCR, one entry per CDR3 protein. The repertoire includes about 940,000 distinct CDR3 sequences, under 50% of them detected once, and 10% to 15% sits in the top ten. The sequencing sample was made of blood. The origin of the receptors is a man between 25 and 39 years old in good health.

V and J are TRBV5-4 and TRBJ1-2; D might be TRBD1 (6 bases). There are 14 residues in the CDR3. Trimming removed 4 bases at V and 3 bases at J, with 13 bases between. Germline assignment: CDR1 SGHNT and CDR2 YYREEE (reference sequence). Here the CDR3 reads CASSPGGADYGYTF. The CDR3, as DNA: TGTGCCAGCAGCCCGGGGGGCGCCGACTATGGCTACACCTTC.

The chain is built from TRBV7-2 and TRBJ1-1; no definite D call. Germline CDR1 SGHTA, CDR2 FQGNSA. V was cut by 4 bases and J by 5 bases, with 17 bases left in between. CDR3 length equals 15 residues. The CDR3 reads CASSSRRVVRTEAFF. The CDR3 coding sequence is TGTGCCAGCAGCTCTCGAAGGGTAGTCAGGACTGAAGCTTTCTTT.

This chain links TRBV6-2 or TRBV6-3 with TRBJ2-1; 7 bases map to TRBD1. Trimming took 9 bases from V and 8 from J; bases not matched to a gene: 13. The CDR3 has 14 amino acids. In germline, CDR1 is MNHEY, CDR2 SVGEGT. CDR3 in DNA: TGTGCCAGTAGCCATGCAGGGGGAGTGGATGAGCAGTTCTTC. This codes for CASSHAGGVDEQFF.

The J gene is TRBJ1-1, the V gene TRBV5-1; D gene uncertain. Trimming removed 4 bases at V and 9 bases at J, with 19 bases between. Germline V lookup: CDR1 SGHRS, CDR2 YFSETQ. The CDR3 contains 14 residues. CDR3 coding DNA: TGCGCCAGCAGCCTACTCTCAGCAGGCGAGAAAGCTTTCTTT. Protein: CASSLLSAGEKAFF.

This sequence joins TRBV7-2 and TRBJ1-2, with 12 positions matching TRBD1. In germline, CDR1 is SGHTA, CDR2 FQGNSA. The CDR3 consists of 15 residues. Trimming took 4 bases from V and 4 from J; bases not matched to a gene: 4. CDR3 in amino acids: CASSSGTGGFYGYTF. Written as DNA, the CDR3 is TGTGCCAGCAGCTCCGGGACAGGGGGCTTCTATGGCTACACCTTC.

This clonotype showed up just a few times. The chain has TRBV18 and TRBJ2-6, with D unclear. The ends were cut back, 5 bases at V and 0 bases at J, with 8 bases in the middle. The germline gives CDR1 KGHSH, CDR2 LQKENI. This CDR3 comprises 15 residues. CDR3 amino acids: CASSVSSSGANVLTF. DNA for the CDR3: TGTGCCAGCTCAGTATCCTCCTCTGGGGCCAACGTCCTGACTTTC.

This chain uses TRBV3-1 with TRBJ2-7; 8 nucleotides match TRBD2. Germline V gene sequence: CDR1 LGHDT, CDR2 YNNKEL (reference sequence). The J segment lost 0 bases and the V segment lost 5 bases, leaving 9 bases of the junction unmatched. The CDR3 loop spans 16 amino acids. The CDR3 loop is CASSSSGGTFSYEQYF. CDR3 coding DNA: TGTGCCAGCAGCTCTTCGGGAGGGACCTTCTCCTACGAGCAGTACTTC.

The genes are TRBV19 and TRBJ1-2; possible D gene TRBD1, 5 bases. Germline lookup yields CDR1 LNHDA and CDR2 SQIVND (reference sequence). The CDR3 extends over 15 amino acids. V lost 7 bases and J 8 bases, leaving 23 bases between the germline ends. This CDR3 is CASKEGKGVKGGYTF. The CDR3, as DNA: TGTGCCAGTAAGGAAGGGAAAGGGGTAAAGGGCGGCTACACCTTC.

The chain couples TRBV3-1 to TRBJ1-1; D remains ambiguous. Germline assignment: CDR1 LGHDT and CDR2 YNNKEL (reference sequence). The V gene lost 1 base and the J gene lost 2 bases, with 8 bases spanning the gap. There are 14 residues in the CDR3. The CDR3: CASSQGVSNTEAFF. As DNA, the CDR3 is TGTGCCAGCAGCCAAGGTGTCAGCAACACTGAAGCTTTCTTT.

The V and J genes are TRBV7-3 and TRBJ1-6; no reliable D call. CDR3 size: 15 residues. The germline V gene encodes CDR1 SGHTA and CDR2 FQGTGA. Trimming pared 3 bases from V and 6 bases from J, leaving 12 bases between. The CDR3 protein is CASSFRASFNSPLHF. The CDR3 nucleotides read TGTGCCAGCAGCTTCCGGGCATCATTTAATTCACCCCTCCACTTT.

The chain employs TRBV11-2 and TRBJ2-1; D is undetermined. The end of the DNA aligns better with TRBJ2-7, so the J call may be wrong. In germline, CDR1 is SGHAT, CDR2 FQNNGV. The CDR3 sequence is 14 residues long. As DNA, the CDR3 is TGTGCCAGCAGCCGCATGAGCTCCTACAATGAGCAGTACTTC. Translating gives CASSRMSSYNEQYF.

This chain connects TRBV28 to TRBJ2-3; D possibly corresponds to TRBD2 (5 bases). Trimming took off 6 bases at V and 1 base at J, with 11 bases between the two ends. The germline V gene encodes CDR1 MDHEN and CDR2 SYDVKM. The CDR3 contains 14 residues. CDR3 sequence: CASSGVGGTDTQYF. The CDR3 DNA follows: TGTGCCAGCAGCGGGGTTGGGGGCACAGATACGCAGTATTTT.

CDR3 nucleotides: TGCAGCGTTGAAGGTGAGGGAATGAGAGGAGGCTACACCTTC. This encodes CSVEGEGMRGGYTF. The J gene is TRBJ1-2, the V gene TRBV29-1, with D hard to call. The ends were cut back, 1 base at V and 8 bases at J, with 17 bases in the middle. Germline-derived CDR1 and CDR2 are SQVTM and ANQGSEA. The CDR3 spans 14 residues.

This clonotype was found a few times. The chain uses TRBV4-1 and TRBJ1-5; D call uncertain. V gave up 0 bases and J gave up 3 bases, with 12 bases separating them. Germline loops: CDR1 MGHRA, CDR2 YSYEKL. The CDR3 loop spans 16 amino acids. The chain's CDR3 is CASSQEIRAYNQPQHF. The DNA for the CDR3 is TGCGCCAGCAGCCAAGAAATCCGGGCCTACAATCAGCCCCAGCATTTT.

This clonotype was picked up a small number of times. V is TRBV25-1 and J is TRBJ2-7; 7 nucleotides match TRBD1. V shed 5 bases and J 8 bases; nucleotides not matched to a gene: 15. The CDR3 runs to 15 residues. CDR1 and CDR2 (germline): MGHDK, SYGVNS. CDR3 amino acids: CASSSVSTGYYKQYF. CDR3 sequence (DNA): TGTGCCAGCAGTTCGGTGTCGACAGGGTATTACAAGCAGTACTTC.

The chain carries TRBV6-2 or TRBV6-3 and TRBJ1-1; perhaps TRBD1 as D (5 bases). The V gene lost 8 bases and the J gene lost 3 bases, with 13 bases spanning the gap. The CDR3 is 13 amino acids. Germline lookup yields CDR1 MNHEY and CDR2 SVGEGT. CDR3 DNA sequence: TGTGCCAGCGAAGAACGGGGCGACACTGAAGCTTTCTTT. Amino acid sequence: CASEERGDTEAFF.

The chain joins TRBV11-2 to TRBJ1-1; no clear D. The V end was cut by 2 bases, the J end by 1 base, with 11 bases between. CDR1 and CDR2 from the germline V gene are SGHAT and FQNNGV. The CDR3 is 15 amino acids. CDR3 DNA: TGTGCCAGCAGCTTAAAATCCACTGGGAACACTGAAGCTTTCTTT. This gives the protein CASSLKSTGNTEAFF.

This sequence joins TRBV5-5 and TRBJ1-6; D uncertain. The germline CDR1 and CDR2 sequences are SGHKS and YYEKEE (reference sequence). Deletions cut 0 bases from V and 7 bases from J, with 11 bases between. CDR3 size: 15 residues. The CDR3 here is CASSLAEGWNSPLHF. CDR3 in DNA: TGTGCCAGCAGCTTGGCCGAGGGATGGAATTCACCCCTCCACTTT.

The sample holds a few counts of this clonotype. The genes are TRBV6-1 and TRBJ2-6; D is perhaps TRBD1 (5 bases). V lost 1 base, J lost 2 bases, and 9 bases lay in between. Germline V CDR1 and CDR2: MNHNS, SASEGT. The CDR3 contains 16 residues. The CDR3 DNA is TGTGCCAGCAGTGAAGGCCCAGGGACTGGGGCCAACGTCCTGACTTTC. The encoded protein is CASSEGPGTGANVLTF.

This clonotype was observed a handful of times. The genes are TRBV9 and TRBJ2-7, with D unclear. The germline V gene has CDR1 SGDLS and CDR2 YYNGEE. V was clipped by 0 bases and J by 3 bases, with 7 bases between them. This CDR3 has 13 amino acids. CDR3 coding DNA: TGTGCCAGCAGCGTAGTCCCAGGCTACGAGCAGTACTTC. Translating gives CASSVVPGYEQYF.

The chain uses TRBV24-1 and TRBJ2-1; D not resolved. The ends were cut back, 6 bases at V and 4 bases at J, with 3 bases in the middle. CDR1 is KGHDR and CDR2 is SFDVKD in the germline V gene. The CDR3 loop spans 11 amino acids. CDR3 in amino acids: CATSRYNEQFF. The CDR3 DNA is TGTGCCACCAGTCGATACAATGAGCAGTTCTTC.

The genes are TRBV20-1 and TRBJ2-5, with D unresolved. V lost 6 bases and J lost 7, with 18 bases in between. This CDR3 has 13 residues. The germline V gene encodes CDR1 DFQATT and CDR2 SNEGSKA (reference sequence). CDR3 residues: CSAVRTTDGTQYF. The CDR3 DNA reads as TGCAGTGCGGTCAGGACGACCGACGGGACCCAGTACTTC.

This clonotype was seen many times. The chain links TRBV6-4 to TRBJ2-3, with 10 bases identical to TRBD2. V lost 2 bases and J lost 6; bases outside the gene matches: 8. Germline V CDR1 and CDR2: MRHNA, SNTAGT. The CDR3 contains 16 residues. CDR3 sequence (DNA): TGTGCCAGCAGTGACGAAGCGGGGGGGTCGTTGGATACGCAGTATTTT. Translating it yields CASSDEAGGSLDTQYF.